This record looks at one T cell receptor beta chain sequence and its context. The record originates from a study of blood T cell repertoires in COVID-19. Study-level information: The origin of the acute and convalescent COVID-19 samples was the United States, Italy and Spain.

Some clones are missing from TCRdb's copy, which holds only in-frame ones; the method was immunoSEQ multiplex PCR. The sample holds about 190,000 clones, around nine tenths seen once. The V and J ends lost 4 bases and 8 bases, in that order; junction bases with no gene match: 8. The CDR3 is 16 amino acids. Germline V gene data show CDR1 as KGHDR and CDR2 as SFDVKD. The chain carries TRBV24-1 and TRBJ1-3; 12 bases line up with TRBD1. The TCR sequence derives from a woman aged 18-29 years who had recovered from COVID-19. The material sequenced was peripheral blood. The DNA for the CDR3 is TGTGCCACCAGTGACCCCGGGACAGGGGGCGCGGACACCATATATTTT. This gives the protein CATSDPGTGGADTIYF.